These T cell receptor beta chains were read from a single sample in a study of cytomegalovirus exposure and HLA in healthy donors. The repertoire was sequenced with immunoSEQ multiplex PCR; TCRdb's copy has only in-frame clones and lacks some. Of approximately 110,000 clones in the sample, about 59% are singletons; the top ten hold approximately 3.8%. Sequenced input: PBMCs. These receptors all stem from a man between 25 and 39 years old in good health and CMV-seropositive. Both conserved end residues are part of each CDR3. The D gene is left open where the match is weak. Rows give clone size only sometimes, using once, few, many, or a class for an expanded clone.

13	TRBV5-6	TRBD2	TRBJ2-7	-	TGTGCCAGCCGACTGGGGGGGGGATACGAGCAGTACTTC	CASRLGGGYEQYF
13	TRBV6-4	-	TRBJ1-1	-	TGTGCCAGCTCCCGACAGTCGAACACTGAAGCTTTCTTT	CASSRQSNTEAFF
16	TRBV7-8	TRBD1	TRBJ1-5	few	TGTGCCAGCAGCCCAAAAAGGGACAGGGGCAATCAGCCCCAGCATTTT	CASSPKRDRGNQPQHF
15	TRBV6-4	TRBD2	TRBJ2-1	-	TGTGCCAGCAGTGACAGCGGGGGGGCCTACAATGAGCAGTTCTTC	CASSDSGGAYNEQFF
17	TRBV5-6	TRBD2	TRBJ2-1	-	TGTGCCAGCAGCTTGGAACTAGCGGGGGACCCCTACAATGAGCAGTTCTTC	CASSLELAGDPYNEQFF
15	TRBV14	-	TRBJ1-6	-	TGTGCCAGCAGCGTCCGACAGGACGATAATTCACCCCTCCACTTT	CASSVRQDDNSPLHF
16	TRBV7-2	-	TRBJ1-1	-	TGTGCCAGCAGCTCTCTAACTTGGGACTTTAACACTGAAGCTTTCTTT	CASSSLTWDFNTEAFF
14	TRBV21-1	-	TRBJ2-7	once	TGTGCCAGCAGCAAAGGACAGGGGGCTGAAGAGCAGTACTTC	CASSKGQGAEEQYF
16	TRBV7-2	-	TRBJ2-7	-	TGTGCCAGCAGCACCTATGGAACCGGGACACCTTACGAGCAGTACTTC	CASSTYGTGTPYEQYF
13	TRBV7-8	-	TRBJ2-7	-	TGTGCCAGCAGCTTAGGGCCGATCAGGGAGCAGTACTTC	CASSLGPIREQYF
17	TRBV19	-	TRBJ2-2	-	TGTGCCAGTAGTGGGGGGATAGCGGCGATAAACACCGGGGAGCTGTTTTTT	CASSGGIAAINTGELFF
12	TRBV30	-	TRBJ1-2	once	TGTGCCTGGAGGTCCCAGTCCGGGGGCTACACCTTC	CAWRSQSGGYTF
15	TRBV6-1	-	TRBJ2-5	-	TGTGCCAGCAGTGAAGTGGGACTGAGCCAAGAGACCCAGTACTTC	CASSEVGLSQETQYF
16	TRBV11-3	TRBD1	TRBJ2-2	-	TGTGCCAGCAAGACAGGGGGCGATAAGAACACCGGGGAGCTGTTTTTT	CASKTGGDKNTGELFF
15	TRBV7-3	TRBD2	TRBJ2-1	-	TGTGCCAGCAGCCTAATAAGCGGGGGGGCATTCGAGCAGTTCTTC	CASSLISGGAFEQFF
16	TRBV11-3	TRBD2	TRBJ2-3	few	TGTGCCAGCAGCTTGAGACTAGCGGGGGTAGCAGATACGCAGTATTTT	CASSLRLAGVADTQYF
16	TRBV7-9	-	TRBJ2-7	few	TGTGCCAGCAGCCCTAAGAAGGGACTGGCAAACTACGAGCAGTACTTC	CASSPKKGLANYEQYF
13	TRBV6-1	-	TRBJ2-5	-	TGTGCCATCTACCTAGCATTCCAAGAGACCCAGTACTTC	CAIYLAFQETQYF
17	TRBV5-1	-	TRBJ1-6	-	TGCGCCAGCAGCAACGGACAGATAGCCTCCTATAATTCACCCCTCCACTTT	CASSNGQIASYNSPLHF
14	TRBV7-9	-	TRBJ1-6	once	TGTGCCAGCAGCGCCAGAGGGAGTAATTCACCCCTCCACTTT	CASSARGSNSPLHF
14	TRBV5-6	-	TRBJ1-5	few	TGTGCCAGCAGCTTGACGGCGGGCAATCAGCCCCAGCATTTT	CASSLTAGNQPQHF
14	TRBV30	-	TRBJ2-5	once	TGTGCCTGGAGTGTACTCGGGAACCAAGAGACCCAGTACTTC	CAWSVLGNQETQYF
16	TRBV30	TRBD2	TRBJ2-5	once	TGTGCCTGGAGCCGAATGGGGCGGGGGGACCAAGAGACCCAGTACTTC	CAWSRMGRGDQETQYF
15	TRBV11-2	TRBD1	TRBJ1-3	-	TGTGCCAGCAGCTCCATACAGGGGGACGGAAACACCATATATTTT	CASSSIQGDGNTIYF
15	TRBV6-5	-	TRBJ2-1	-	TGTGCCAGCCAGGTAGACGCGATCTCCTACAATGAGCAGTTCTTC	CASQVDAISYNEQFF
13	TRBV10-3	-	TRBJ1-2	-	TGTGCCATCAGTGGACAGGAACGGTATGGCTACACCTTC	CAISGQERYGYTF
13	TRBV25-1	TRBD1	TRBJ1-2	-	TGTGCCAGCAGGACAGGGGGCGCGGATGGCTACACCTTC	CASRTGGADGYTF
15	TRBV5-4	TRBD1	TRBJ2-3	-	TGTGCCAGCAGCTTTCGCCAGGGGGTCACAGATACGCAGTATTTT	CASSFRQGVTDTQYF
14	TRBV5-1	-	TRBJ2-2	-	TGCGCCAGCAGCTTGTCTCCACCCGGCGGGGAGCTGTTTTTT	CASSLSPPGGELFF
17	TRBV18	TRBD2	TRBJ2-5	-	TGTGCCAGCTCACCACAAGGACCAGCGGGGGATCAAGAGACCCAGTACTTC	CASSPQGPAGDQETQYF
14	TRBV7-9	TRBD1	TRBJ2-2	-	TGTGCCAGCAGCCCGGGACAGTACACCGGGGAGCTGTTTTTT	CASSPGQYTGELFF
15	TRBV9	TRBD1	TRBJ1-2	-	TGTGCCAGCAGCGAGGGGGCTACAGGGGATGGTGGCTACACCTTC	CASSEGATGDGGYTF
14	TRBV5-4	TRBD2	TRBJ2-7	-	TGTGCCAGCAGCCGGGGACTAGCGGGGGACGAGCAGTACTTC	CASSRGLAGDEQYF
13	TRBV29-1	-	TRBJ1-2	few	TGCAGCGTTGGGGGGGGGACTAACTATGGCTACACCTTC	CSVGGGTNYGYTF
15	TRBV5-4	TRBD1	TRBJ2-2	-	TGTGCCAGCAGGATAAAACAGGGGGACACCGGGGAGCTGTTTTTT	CASRIKQGDTGELFF
16	TRBV2	TRBD1	TRBJ2-2	-	TGTGCCAGCAGGGGGCCGGGACAGGGACTTGGCGGGGAGCTGTTTTTT	CASRGPGQGLGGELFF